The 25 T cell receptor beta chains presented below share a single source sample, sequenced in a study of shared clonotypes between healthy human individuals. Some clones are missing from TCRdb's copy, which holds only in-frame ones; the method was immunoSEQ multiplex PCR. This sample carries about 1.5 million clones, approximately 98% of them seen once, and the ten largest clones take roughly 0.45%. The source material was naive CD4+ T cells sorted from blood. Subset denoted: CD45RA+ positively selected. Every receptor here comes from a man younger than 45 in good health.

CDR3 protein: CASSRGLVEGEQFF. In DNA form, the CDR3 reads TGTGCCAGCAGCCGGGGACTAGTTGAGGGTGAGCAGTTCTTC. V is TRBV4-2 and J is TRBJ2-1; 8 nucleotides agree with TRBD2. In germline, CDR1 is LGHNA, CDR2 YNFKEQ. The CDR3 is 14 residues long. After removal of 4 bases from V and 9 bases from J, the junction contained 8 bases not matched to a gene.

V usage is TRBV30 and J usage is TRBJ2-1, with 7 bases that match TRBD2. The germline V gene has CDR1 GTSNPN and CDR2 SVGIG (reference sequence). Trimming took 2 bases from V and 10 from J; bases not matched to a gene: 5. This CDR3 has 12 residues. Written as DNA, the CDR3 is TGTGCCTGGAGTTTGCTAGCGGAAGAGCAGTTCTTC. Protein: CAWSLLAEEQFF.

V usage is TRBV15 and J usage is TRBJ2-3; the match to TRBD2 covers 14 bases. The CDR3 totals 17 residues. Trimming took 1 base from V and 6 from J; bases not matched to a gene: 6. Germline values: CDR1 LNHNV, CDR2 YYDKDF (reference sequence). The CDR3 sequence: CATSRASGLAGVDTQYF. CDR3 bases: TGTGCCACCAGCAGAGCCTCGGGACTAGCGGGAGTCGATACGCAGTATTTT.

V is TRBV27 and J is TRBJ2-7; perhaps TRBD2 as D (7 bases). This CDR3 comprises 14 residues. Germline CDR1 and CDR2: MNHEY and SMNVEV (reference sequence). V shed 10 bases and J shed 5 bases, with 21 bases lying between them. The CDR3 nucleotides read TGTGCCACTCCTGTGACTCGCGGGGGCAACGAGCAGTACTTC. Residues: CATPVTRGGNEQYF.

V and J are TRBV7-8 and TRBJ2-1, with TRBD1 identical over 7 bases. The CDR3 runs to 16 residues. Germline V CDR1 and CDR2: SGHVS, FQNEAQ. With 3 bases clipped from V and 4 bases from J, the junction kept 9 bases outside the gene matches. The CDR3 coding sequence is TGTGCCAGCAGCTTTGTCGACAGGGAAAGTTACAATGAGCAGTTCTTC. Its protein product is CASSFVDRESYNEQFF.

The chain joins TRBV6-5 to TRBJ1-2, with 7 bases that match TRBD1. CDR3 length: 15 residues. Germline V gene lookup returns CDR1 MNHEY and CDR2 SVGAGI. Trimming at V came to 5 bases and at J to 6 bases, leaving 12 bases not matched to a gene. In nucleotides, the CDR3 is TGTGCCAGCAGTGGGCGACAGGGCTTCCTACATGGCTACACCTTC. Translated: CASSGRQGFLHGYTF.

V gene TRBV5-4 combines with J gene TRBJ2-7; 12 bases line up with TRBD2. CDR1 SGHNT and CDR2 YYREEE come from the germline V gene (reference sequence). J lost 6 bases, V lost 0 bases, and 10 bases had no gene match. The CDR3 length is 17 residues. The CDR3 DNA follows: TGTGCCAGCAGCTTGGCAGGAGCTAGCGGGAGGGCCCGCGAGCAGTACTTC. Translated, it gives CASSLAGASGRAREQYF.

The rearrangement uses TRBV18 and TRBJ1-2; 7 nucleotides line up with TRBD1. The CDR3 has 14 residues. Trimming took 0 bases from V and 7 from J; bases not matched to a gene: 5. Germline lookup yields CDR1 KGHSH and CDR2 LQKENI. The CDR3 region is CASSPPGQSSGYTF. In DNA, the CDR3 is TGTGCCAGCTCACCACCGGGACAGAGTAGTGGCTACACCTTC.

The V and J genes are TRBV11-2 and TRBJ2-2, with D unclear. Germline V gives CDR1 SGHAT, CDR2 FQNNGV. Trimming removed 1 base at V and 3 bases at J, with 9 bases between. The CDR3 consists of 15 residues. CDR3 loop: CASSLGRRYTGELFF. The CDR3 DNA is TGTGCCAGCAGCTTAGGGAGAAGATACACCGGGGAGCTGTTTTTT.

A word on this clone: Other DNA sequences in this sample translate to the same CDR3. The genes are TRBV28 and TRBJ1-5, with 7 bases that match TRBD1. Germline V lookup: CDR1 MDHEN, CDR2 SYDVKM. The junction had 2 bases not matched to a gene; V was cut back by 5 bases and J by 1 base. There are 14 residues in the CDR3. CDR3 nucleotides: TGTGCCAGCAGTCTGACAGGGAGCAATCAGCCCCAGCATTTT. Amino acid sequence: CASSLTGSNQPQHF.

About this clone: This CDR3 fails to terminate in the conserved phenylalanine or tryptophan, so it likely reflects a read error. The limits of the CDR3 on the DNA are not certain, so only TCRdb's listed CDR3 is given. The V and J genes are TRBV6-1 and TRBJ1-2; the listed D gene, TRBD1, was not tested against the DNA. The CDR3 totals 11 residues, both ends included. The V gene's germline CDR1 is MNHNS and CDR2 SASEGT. The CDR3 region is CASSEVGALSP.

This clone occurred once. Other DNA sequences of this sample code for an identical CDR3. The genes are TRBV18 and TRBJ1-5, with a tentative D call TRBD1 (5 bases). Trimming stripped 4 bases from V and 4 bases from J, with 8 bases between. The CDR3 totals 13 residues. Germline CDR1 KGHSH, CDR2 LQKENI. The CDR3 region is CASSQDSNQPQHF. In nucleotides, the CDR3 is TGTGCCAGCTCACAAGACAGTAATCAGCCCCAGCATTTT.

The V gene is TRBV28, the J gene TRBJ2-3; 7 bases are shared with TRBD2. Per the germline V gene, CDR1 is MDHEN and CDR2 is SYDVKM. The length of the CDR3 is 14 residues. Unmatched junction bases numbered 2, after V lost 5 bases and J lost 0 bases. CDR3 nucleotide sequence: TGTGCCAGCAGTCTAGCGGCAAGCACAGATACGCAGTATTTT. The encoded protein is CASSLAASTDTQYF.

This chain connects TRBV13 to TRBJ2-7; TRBD2 agrees at 11 bases. J lost 3 bases, V lost 6 bases, and 4 bases had no gene match. This CDR3 comprises 14 residues. The germline V gene encodes CDR1 PRHDT and CDR2 FYEKMQ (reference sequence). CDR3: CASSQTSGVYEQYF. In DNA, the CDR3 is TGTGCCAGCAGTCAGACTAGCGGGGTCTACGAGCAGTACTTC.

The CDR3 loop is CASSPRQGARAFF. The CDR3 DNA sequence: TGTGCCAGCAGCCCAAGACAGGGGGCTCGCGCTTTCTTT. V is TRBV7-8 and J is TRBJ1-1; 10 nucleotides agree with TRBD1. Per the germline V gene, CDR1 is SGHVS and CDR2 is FQNEAQ. The length of the CDR3 is 13 residues. V trimming: 5 bases; J trimming: 11 bases; junction bases outside the gene matches: 8. Full variable domain (rest looked up from reference TRBV7-8 and TRBJ1-1): GAGVSQSPRYKVAKRGQDVALRCDPISGHVSLFWYQQALGQGPEFLTYFQNEAQLDKSGLPSDRFFAERPEGSVSTLKIQRTQQEDSAVYLCASSPRQGARAFFGQGTRLTVV.

To note about this clone: This sample includes further DNA sequences coding for the same CDR3. The gene calls are TRBV28 and TRBJ2-7; 7 bases line up with TRBD2. The V and J ends lost 4 bases and 0 bases, in that order; junction bases with no gene match: 6. Per the germline V gene, CDR1 is MDHEN and CDR2 is SYDVKM. This CDR3 contains 15 residues. The CDR3 DNA is TGTGCCAGCAGTTCCTCGGGACTAAGCTCCTACGAGCAGTACTTC. Translating it yields CASSSSGLSSYEQYF.

J is TRBJ1-5 and V is TRBV7-9; D unclear. The CDR3 covers 16 residues. Germline lookup yields CDR1 SEHNR and CDR2 FQNEAQ (reference sequence). With 2 bases removed from V and 7 bases from J, the gap between germline ends came to 18 bases. The CDR3 DNA reads TGTGCCAGCAGCTTATCTCCACAGCCCCATCCCCAGCCCCAGCATTTT. Amino acid sequence: CASSLSPQPHPQPQHF.

The gene calls are TRBV28 and TRBJ2-5; 7 bases are a match to TRBD2. The CDR3 sequence is 13 residues long. Germline CDR1 MDHEN, CDR2 SYDVKM. Unmatched junction bases numbered 3, after V lost 3 bases and J lost 5 bases. CDR3 residues: CASSFQGGETQYF. The CDR3 coding sequence is TGTGCCAGCAGTTTTCAGGGAGGGGAGACCCAGTACTTC.

The chain recombines TRBV7-9 with TRBJ2-3; perhaps D is TRBD1 or TRBD2 (6 bases each). The V gene's germline CDR1 is SEHNR and CDR2 FQNEAQ (reference sequence). The V end was cut by 2 bases, the J end by 5 bases, with 20 bases between. CDR3 length equals 17 residues. The CDR3 loop is CASSLPPGGTGGDTQYF. The DNA for the CDR3 is TGTGCCAGCAGCTTACCGCCCGGGGGCACCGGGGGAGATACGCAGTATTTT.

The rearrangement joins TRBV5-1 to TRBJ2-7, with 12 bases fitting TRBD1. The CDR3 spans 16 residues. Germline assignment: CDR1 SGHRS and CDR2 YFSETQ. The V and J ends lost 3 bases and 7 bases, in that order; junction bases with no gene match: 11. CDR3 amino acids: CASSWMSGTGGAEQYF. The CDR3, as DNA: TGCGCCAGCAGCTGGATGTCCGGGACAGGGGGCGCGGAGCAGTACTTC. The full variable domain, in which reference TRBV5-1 and TRBJ2-7 provide the parts outside the CDR3, is KAGVTQTPRYLIKTRGQQVTLSCSPISGHRSVSWYQQTPGQGLQFLFEYFSETQRNKGNFPGRFSGRQFSNSRSEMNVSTLELGDSALYLCASSWMSGTGGAEQYFGPGTRLTVT.

This sequence joins TRBV9 and TRBJ2-1, with D perhaps matching TRBD2 (6 bases). Germline V gene sequence: CDR1 SGDLS, CDR2 YYNGEE. The CDR3 covers 13 residues. V gave up 6 bases and J gave up 8 bases, with 15 bases separating them. The CDR3 nucleotides are TGTGCCAGCACACGGGAGTTTGTAGATGAGCAGTTCTTC. Amino acid sequence: CASTREFVDEQFF.

The chain has TRBV7-3 and TRBJ2-1; 10 bases line up with TRBD2. In germline, CDR1 is SGHTA, CDR2 FQGTGA. The V gene end was trimmed by 4 bases and the J gene end by 6 bases; junction bases not matched to a gene: 6. The CDR3 has 15 amino acids. Here the CDR3 reads CASSSSGTSANEQFF. CDR3 DNA: TGTGCCAGCAGCTCATCCGGGACTAGCGCCAATGAGCAGTTCTTC.

This rearrangement joins TRBV28 to TRBJ2-3, with TRBD1 matching 9 bases. The junction had 4 bases not matched to a gene; V was cut back by 3 bases and J by 3 bases. Germline loops: CDR1 MDHEN, CDR2 SYDVKM. This CDR3 has 15 amino acids. The CDR3 spells CASSFLQGATDTQYF. For the CDR3, the DNA is TGTGCCAGCAGTTTTTTACAGGGGGCAACAGATACGCAGTATTTT.

The chain links TRBV19 to TRBJ2-7, with 7 bases fitting TRBD1. CDR1 and CDR2 from the germline V gene are LNHDA and SQIVND (reference sequence). The CDR3 contains 14 residues. V gave up 5 bases and J gave up 0 bases; unmatched junction bases: 4. The CDR3 DNA sequence: TGTGCCAGTAGTCAACAGGGGACCTCCTACGAGCAGTACTTC. Encoded protein: CASSQQGTSYEQYF.

This chain joins TRBV28 and TRBJ2-7; 7 bases fit TRBD1. After removal of 6 bases from V and 0 bases from J, the junction contained 8 bases not matched to a gene. Germline CDR1 is MDHEN and CDR2 is SYDVKM. The CDR3 spans 15 residues. The CDR3 bases are TGTGCCAGCAGCTGGGACAGCGATAACTCCTACGAGCAGTACTTC. Translating gives CASSWDSDNSYEQYF. Complete variable domain (other parts from reference TRBV28 and TRBJ2-7): DVKVTQSSRYLVKRTGEKVFLECVQDMDHENMFWYRQDPGLGLRLIYFSYDVKMKEKGDIPEGYSVSREKKERFSLILESASTNQTSMYLCASSWDSDNSYEQYFGPGTRLTVT.